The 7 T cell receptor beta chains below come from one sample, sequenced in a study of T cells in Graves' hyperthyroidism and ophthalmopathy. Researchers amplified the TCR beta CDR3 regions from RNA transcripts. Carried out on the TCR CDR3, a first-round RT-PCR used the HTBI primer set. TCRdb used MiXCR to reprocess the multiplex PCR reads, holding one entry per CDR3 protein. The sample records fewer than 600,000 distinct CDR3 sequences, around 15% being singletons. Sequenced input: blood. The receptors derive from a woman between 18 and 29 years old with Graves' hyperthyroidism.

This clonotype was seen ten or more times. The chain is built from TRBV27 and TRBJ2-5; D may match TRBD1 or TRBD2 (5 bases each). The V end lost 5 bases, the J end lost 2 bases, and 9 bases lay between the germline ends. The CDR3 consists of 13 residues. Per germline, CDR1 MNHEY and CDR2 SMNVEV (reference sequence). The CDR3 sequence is CASSGDEQETQYF. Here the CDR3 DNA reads TGTGCCAGCAGTGGGGACGAACAAGAGACCCAGTACTTC.

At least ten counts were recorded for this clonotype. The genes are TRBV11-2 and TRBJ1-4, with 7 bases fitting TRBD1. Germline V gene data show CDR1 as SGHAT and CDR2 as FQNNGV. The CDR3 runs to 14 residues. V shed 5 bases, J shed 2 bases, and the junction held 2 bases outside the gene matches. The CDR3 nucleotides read TGTGCCAGCAGCGACAGGGTTACTAATGAAAAACTGTTTTTT. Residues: CASSDRVTNEKLFF.

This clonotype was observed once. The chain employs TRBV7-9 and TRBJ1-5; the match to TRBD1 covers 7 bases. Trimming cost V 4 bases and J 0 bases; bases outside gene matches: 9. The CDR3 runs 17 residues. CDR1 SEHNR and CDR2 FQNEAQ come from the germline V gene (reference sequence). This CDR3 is CASSYSTGPYSNQPQHF. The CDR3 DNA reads TGTGCCAGCAGCTATTCGACAGGGCCGTATAGCAATCAGCCCCAGCATTTT.

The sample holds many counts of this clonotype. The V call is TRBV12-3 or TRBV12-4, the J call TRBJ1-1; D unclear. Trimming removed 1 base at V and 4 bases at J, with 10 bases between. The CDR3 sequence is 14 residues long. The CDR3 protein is CASSLVLEGTEAFF. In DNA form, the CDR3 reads TGTGCCAGCAGTTTAGTTTTGGAGGGCACTGAAGCTTTCTTT.

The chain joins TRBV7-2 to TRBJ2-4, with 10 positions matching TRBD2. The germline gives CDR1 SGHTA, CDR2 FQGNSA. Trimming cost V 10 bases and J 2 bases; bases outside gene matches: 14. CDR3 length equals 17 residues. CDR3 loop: CATSSPVAGGPKNIQYF. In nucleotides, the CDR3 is TGTGCCACCTCTTCTCCAGTAGCGGGAGGACCCAAAAACATTCAGTACTTC.

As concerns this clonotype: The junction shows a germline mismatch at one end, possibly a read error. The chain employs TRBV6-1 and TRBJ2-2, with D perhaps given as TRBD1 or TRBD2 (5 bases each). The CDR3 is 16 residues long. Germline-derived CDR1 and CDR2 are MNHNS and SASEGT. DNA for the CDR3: TGTGCCAGCAGCTTTAAGCGGAGACCGAACACCGGGGACCTGTTTTTT. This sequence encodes CASSFKRRPNTGDLFF.

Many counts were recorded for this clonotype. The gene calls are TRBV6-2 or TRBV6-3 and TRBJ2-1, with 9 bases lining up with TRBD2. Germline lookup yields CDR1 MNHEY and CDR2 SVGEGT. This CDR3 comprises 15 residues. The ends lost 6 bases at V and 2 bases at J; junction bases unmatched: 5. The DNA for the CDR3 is TGTGCCAGCAGCCGGACTAGCGTAGCCTACAATGAGCAGTTCTTC. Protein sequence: CASSRTSVAYNEQFF.